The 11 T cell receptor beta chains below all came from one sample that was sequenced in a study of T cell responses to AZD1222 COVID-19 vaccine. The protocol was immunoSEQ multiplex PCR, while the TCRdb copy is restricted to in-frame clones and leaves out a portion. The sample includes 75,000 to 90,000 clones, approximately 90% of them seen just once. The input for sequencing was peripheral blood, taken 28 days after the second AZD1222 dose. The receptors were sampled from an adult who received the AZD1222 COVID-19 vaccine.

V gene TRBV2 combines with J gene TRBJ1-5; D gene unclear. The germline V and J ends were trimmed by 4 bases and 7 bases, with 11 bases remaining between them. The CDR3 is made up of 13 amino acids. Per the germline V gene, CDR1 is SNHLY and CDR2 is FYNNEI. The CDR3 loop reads CASSGGVQQPQHF. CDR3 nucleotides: TGTGCCAGCAGTGGCGGGGTCCAACAGCCCCAGCATTTT.

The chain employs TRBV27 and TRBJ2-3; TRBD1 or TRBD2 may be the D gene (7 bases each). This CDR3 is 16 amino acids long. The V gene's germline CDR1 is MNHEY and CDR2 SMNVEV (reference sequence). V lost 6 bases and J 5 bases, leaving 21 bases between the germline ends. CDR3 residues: CASRTRGGQLGDTQYF. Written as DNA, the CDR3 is TGTGCCAGCAGAACCAGGGGGGGCCAATTGGGAGATACGCAGTATTTT.

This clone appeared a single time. The DNA for the CDR3 is TGTGCCAGCAGCTTGAGACAGGCTGCAACTAATGAAAAACTGTTTTTT. This encodes CASSLRQAATNEKLFF. V usage is TRBV5-6 and J usage is TRBJ1-4; TRBD1 is a possible D gene (6 bases). With 1 base removed from V and 0 bases from J, the gap between germline ends came to 10 bases. Germline V gives CDR1 SGHDT, CDR2 YYEEEE. There are 16 residues in the CDR3.

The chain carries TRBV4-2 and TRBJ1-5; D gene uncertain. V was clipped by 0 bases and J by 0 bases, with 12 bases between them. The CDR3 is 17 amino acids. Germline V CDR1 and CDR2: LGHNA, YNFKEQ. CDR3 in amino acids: CASSQELGKYSNQPQHF. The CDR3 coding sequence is TGTGCCAGCAGCCAAGAGCTGGGTAAATATAGCAATCAGCCCCAGCATTTT.

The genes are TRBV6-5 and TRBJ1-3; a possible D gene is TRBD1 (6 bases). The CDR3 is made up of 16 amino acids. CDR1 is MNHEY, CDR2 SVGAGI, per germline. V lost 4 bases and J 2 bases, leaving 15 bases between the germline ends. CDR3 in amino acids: CASSSLGRGTGNTIYF. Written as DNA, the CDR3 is TGTGCCAGCAGTTCCTTGGGCAGGGGCACTGGAAACACCATATATTTT.

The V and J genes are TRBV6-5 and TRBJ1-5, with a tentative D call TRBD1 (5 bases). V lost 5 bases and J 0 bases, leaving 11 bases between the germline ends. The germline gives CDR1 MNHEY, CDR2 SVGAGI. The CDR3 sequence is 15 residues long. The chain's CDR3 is CASSPIGGSNQPQHF. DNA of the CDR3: TGTGCCAGCAGTCCGATTGGGGGTAGCAATCAGCCCCAGCATTTT.

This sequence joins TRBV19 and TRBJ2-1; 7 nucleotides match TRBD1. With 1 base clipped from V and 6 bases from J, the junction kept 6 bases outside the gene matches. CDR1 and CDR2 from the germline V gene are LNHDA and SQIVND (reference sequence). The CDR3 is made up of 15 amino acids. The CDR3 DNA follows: TGTGCCAGTAGTATAGGAGCAGGGGGTGTCAATGAGCAGTTCTTC. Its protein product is CASSIGAGGVNEQFF. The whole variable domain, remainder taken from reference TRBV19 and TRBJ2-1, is DGGITQSPKYLFRKEGQNVTLSCEQNLNHDAMYWYRQDPGQGLRLIYYSQIVNDFQKGDIAEGYSVSREKKESFPLTVTSAQKNPTAFYLCASSIGAGGVNEQFFGPGTRLTVL.

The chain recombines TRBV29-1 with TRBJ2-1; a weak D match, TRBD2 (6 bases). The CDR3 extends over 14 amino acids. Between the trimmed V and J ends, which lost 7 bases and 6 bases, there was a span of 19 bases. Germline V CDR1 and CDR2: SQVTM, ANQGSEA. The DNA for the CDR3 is TGCAGCGCCCGAGGCGGGGCTGGTCTCAATGAGCAGTTCTTC. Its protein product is CSARGGAGLNEQFF.

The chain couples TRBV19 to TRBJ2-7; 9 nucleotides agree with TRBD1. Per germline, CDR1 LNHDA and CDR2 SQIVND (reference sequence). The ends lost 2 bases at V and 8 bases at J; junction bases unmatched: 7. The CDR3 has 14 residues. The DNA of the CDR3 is TGTGCCAGTAGTATACCCTCACAGGGGGCAAAGCAGTACTTC. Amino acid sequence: CASSIPSQGAKQYF.

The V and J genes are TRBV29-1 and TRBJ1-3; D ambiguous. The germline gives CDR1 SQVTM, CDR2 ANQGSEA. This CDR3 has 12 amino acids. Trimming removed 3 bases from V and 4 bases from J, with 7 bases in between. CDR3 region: CSVDNAGNTIYF. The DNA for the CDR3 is TGCAGCGTTGACAATGCCGGAAACACCATATATTTT.

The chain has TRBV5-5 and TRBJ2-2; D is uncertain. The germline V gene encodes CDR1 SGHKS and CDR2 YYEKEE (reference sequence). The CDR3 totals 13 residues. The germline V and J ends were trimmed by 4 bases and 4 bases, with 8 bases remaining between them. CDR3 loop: CASSPVATGELFF. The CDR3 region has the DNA TGTGCCAGCAGCCCCGTAGCCACCGGGGAGCTGTTTTTT.